This TCR beta chain was recorded in a study of PD-L1 blockade in urothelial cancer. About the study: Blood underwent analysis 3 weeks (second dose) and 6 weeks after treatment began.

Regarding time point: peripheral blood 6 weeks after treatment start. This table comes from immunoSEQ multiplex PCR, and its TCRdb copy is limited to in-frame clones, with some not included. The sample yields around 110,000 clones, approximately 90% seen once. The TCR sequence derives from a man between 60 and 75 years old with urothelial cancer. The sequences come from PBMCs, collected around atezolizumab (anti-PD-L1) treatment.

The CDR3 nucleotides read TGTGCCAGCAGTTTCTCCAGGGAACGCGCCGGGGAGCTGTTTTTT. This sequence encodes CASSFSRERAGELFF. This sequence joins TRBV28 and TRBJ2-2; TRBD1 might be the D (5 bases). V dropped 3 bases and J dropped 6 bases, with 14 bases sitting between them. Germline CDR1 is MDHEN and CDR2 is SYDVKM. CDR3 size: 15 residues.